The T cell receptor (beta chain) under discussion was sequenced for a study of T cells after yellow fever vaccination. Background on the study: Low-cell-number fractions underwent preparation using SMART-Seq v4 Ultra Low Input.

Germline V CDR1 and CDR2: SGHAT, FQNNGV. Trimming pared 4 bases from V and 2 bases from J, leaving 9 bases between. CDR3 length equals 14 residues. One entry per CDR3 protein, called by TCRdb with MiXCR from the 5' RACE reads. The data contain about 130,000 distinct CDR3 sequences, roughly 8.2% of them singletons. This chain joins TRBV11-2 and TRBJ2-1; D remains ambiguous. The receptor's source is a man between 18 and 29 years old who received the YFV17D yellow fever vaccine. The material sequenced was CD8+ T cells sorted from PBMCs, taken on the day of the yellow fever booster vaccination. The CDR3 bases are TGTGCCAGCAGCTACGGGTCACCCTACAATGAGCAGTTCTTC. It yields the protein CASSYGSPYNEQFF. Combining the CDR3 with reference TRBV11-2 and TRBJ2-1 gives the whole variable domain EAGVAQSPRYKIIEKRQSVAFWCNPISGHATLYWYQQILGQGPKLLIQFQNNGVVDDSQLPKDRFSAERLKGVDSTLKIQPAKLEDSAVYLCASSYGSPYNEQFFGPGTRLTVL.